The next 14 T cell receptor beta chains were all read from a single sample in a study of T cells after yellow fever vaccination. TCRdb used MiXCR to reprocess the 5' RACE reads, holding one entry per CDR3 protein. Of 400,000 to 650,000 distinct CDR3 sequences listed, around a fifth are singletons. The sample in question was PBMCs, obtained about 21 days after the first yellow fever vaccination. The origin of the receptors is a man younger than 35 who received the YFV17D yellow fever vaccine.

Only a few counts were recorded for this clonotype. This rearrangement joins TRBV12-3 or TRBV12-4 to TRBJ1-1; perhaps TRBD1 as D (6 bases). The CDR3 is made up of 15 amino acids. Trimming removed 8 bases from V and 4 bases from J, with 20 bases in between. As DNA, the CDR3 is TGTGCCAGCTGCCCCGAGGGGGGGGCCGGCACTGAAGCTTTCTTT. It is translated as CASCPEGGAGTEAFF.

There are many counts of this clonotype. CDR3 amino acids: CASSSQGSQPQHF. CDR3 nucleotides: TGTGCCAGCAGTTCTCAGGGATCCCAGCCCCAGCATTTT. The chain uses TRBV27 and TRBJ1-5, with TRBD1 as a possible D gene (5 bases). The V end lost 4 bases, the J end lost 7 bases, and 11 bases lay between the germline ends. Germline V gene lookup returns CDR1 MNHEY and CDR2 SMNVEV (reference sequence). The CDR3 loop spans 13 amino acids.

This clonotype was detected a few times. V usage is TRBV20-1 and J usage is TRBJ2-7; D is undetermined. Trimming stripped 6 bases from V and 1 base from J, with 10 bases between. Germline values: CDR1 DFQATT, CDR2 SNEGSKA (reference sequence). This CDR3 has 12 amino acids. CDR3 bases: TGCAGTGCCGCCGGTCTATCCTACGAGCAGTACGTC. Translated: CSAAGLSYEQYV.

There are a few counts of this clonotype. The chain links TRBV6-5 to TRBJ1-2; D is unclear. This CDR3 is built from 15 residues. Trimming pared 0 bases from V and 2 bases from J, leaving 10 bases between. Germline loops: CDR1 MNHEY, CDR2 SVGAGI. DNA for the CDR3: TGTGCCAGCAGTTACTCATTGGCGGGGAACTATGGCTACACCTTC. Protein product: CASSYSLAGNYGYTF.

This clonotype was seen only a few times. The chain has TRBV6-2 or TRBV6-3 and TRBJ1-1; D ambiguous. Trimming removed 6 bases from V and 4 bases from J, with 18 bases in between. The CDR3 is 15 residues long. CDR1 and CDR2 (germline): MNHEY, SVGEGT. The CDR3 sequence: CASSRLTLGSTEAFF. The DNA of the CDR3 is TGTGCCAGCAGCCGACTGACCCTTGGGAGCACTGAAGCTTTCTTT.

This clonotype was detected only a few times. The V and J genes are TRBV18 and TRBJ2-1; TRBD2 might be the D (7 bases). CDR1 is KGHSH and CDR2 is LQKENI in the germline V gene. V shed 5 bases and J shed 0 bases, with 14 bases lying between them. The CDR3 has 16 amino acids. CDR3 protein: CASSRGGGGSYNEQFF. The CDR3, as DNA: TGTGCCAGCTCAAGAGGAGGGGGGGGCTCCTACAATGAGCAGTTCTTC.

This clonotype was observed a few times. The chain couples TRBV6-1 to TRBJ2-5; 9 bases agree with TRBD1. The germline V gene encodes CDR1 MNHNS and CDR2 SASEGT. This CDR3 has 16 amino acids. After removal of 5 bases from V and 4 bases from J, the junction contained 11 bases not matched to a gene. The CDR3 DNA sequence: TGTGCCAGCAGTCGGGACAGGGATAATTTAGGAGAGACCCAGTACTTC. Residues: CASSRDRDNLGETQYF.

As to this clonotype: Germline and junction disagree at one end, which may indicate a read error. This chain connects TRBV7-9 to TRBJ2-5, with a tentative D call TRBD2 (6 bases). From germline, CDR1 is SEHNR and CDR2 FQNEAQ (reference sequence). The CDR3 contains 13 residues. The CDR3 bases are TGTGCCAGCAGTCCCACTCACCGCGGGACTCTGAACTTC. It translates to CASSPTHRGTLNF.

This clonotype came up a few times. The chain combines TRBV12-3 or TRBV12-4 with TRBJ2-7; D is unclear. Trimming took off 2 bases at V and 3 bases at J, with 8 bases between the two ends. CDR3 size: 13 residues. CDR3 DNA sequence: TGTGCCAGCAGTTTATCCCCGGGCTACGAGCAGTACGTC. Translation gives CASSLSPGYEQYV.

This clonotype has a count of ten or more. CDR3 loop: CSVSGVLNTGELFF. CDR3 DNA: TGCAGCGTCTCAGGGGTTTTGAACACCGGGGAGCTGTTTTTT. This chain links TRBV29-1 with TRBJ2-2; weak D call: TRBD1 (6 bases). The V and J ends lost 6 bases and 1 base respectively, with 12 bases between them. Germline loops: CDR1 SQVTM, CDR2 ANQGSEA. The CDR3 is 14 amino acids.

The chain combines TRBV5-1 with TRBJ2-2; D remains unclear. Germline V gives CDR1 SGHRS, CDR2 YFSETQ. This CDR3 has 16 residues. V was clipped by 4 bases and J by 1 base, with 14 bases between them. DNA for the CDR3: TGCGCCAGCAGCCCAAGGAGTTATTTGAACACCGGGGAGCTGTTTTTT. Protein product: CASSPRSYLNTGELFF. The full variable domain, rest sourced from reference TRBV5-1 and TRBJ2-2, is KAGVTQTPRYLIKTRGQQVTLSCSPISGHRSVSWYQQTPGQGLQFLFEYFSETQRNKGNFPGRFSGRQFSNSRSEMNVSTLELGDSALYLCASSPRSYLNTGELFFGEGSRLTVL.

The J gene is TRBJ1-1, the V gene TRBV10-1, with D uncertain. The ends were cut back, 4 bases at V and 4 bases at J, with 16 bases in the middle. The V gene's germline CDR1 is WNHNN and CDR2 SYGVQD (reference sequence). The CDR3 runs to 15 residues. This chain's CDR3 is CASSAVGPGVTEAFF. The CDR3 DNA is TGCGCCAGCAGTGCAGTTGGGCCCGGGGTCACTGAAGCTTTCTTT.

The chain couples TRBV7-6 to TRBJ2-5; 9 nucleotides match TRBD2. Germline values: CDR1 SGHVS, CDR2 FNYEAQ. The CDR3 totals 16 residues. V was pared by 0 bases and J by 6 bases, with 8 bases of the junction left unmatched. The CDR3 loop reads CASSLAVAGVRKTQYF. CDR3 DNA: TGTGCCAGCAGCTTAGCGGTAGCGGGGGTACGGAAGACCCAGTACTTC.

In this sample, this clonotype turned up a few times. The rearrangement joins TRBV25-1 to TRBJ1-4; no firm D call. Germline CDR1 MGHDK, CDR2 SYGVNS. The V end was cut by 6 bases, the J end by 10 bases, with 12 bases between. The CDR3 runs 12 residues. The CDR3 DNA reads TGTGCCAGCAGCCTTGGAGGAGGAAAACTGTTTTTT. It encodes CASSLGGGKLFF.